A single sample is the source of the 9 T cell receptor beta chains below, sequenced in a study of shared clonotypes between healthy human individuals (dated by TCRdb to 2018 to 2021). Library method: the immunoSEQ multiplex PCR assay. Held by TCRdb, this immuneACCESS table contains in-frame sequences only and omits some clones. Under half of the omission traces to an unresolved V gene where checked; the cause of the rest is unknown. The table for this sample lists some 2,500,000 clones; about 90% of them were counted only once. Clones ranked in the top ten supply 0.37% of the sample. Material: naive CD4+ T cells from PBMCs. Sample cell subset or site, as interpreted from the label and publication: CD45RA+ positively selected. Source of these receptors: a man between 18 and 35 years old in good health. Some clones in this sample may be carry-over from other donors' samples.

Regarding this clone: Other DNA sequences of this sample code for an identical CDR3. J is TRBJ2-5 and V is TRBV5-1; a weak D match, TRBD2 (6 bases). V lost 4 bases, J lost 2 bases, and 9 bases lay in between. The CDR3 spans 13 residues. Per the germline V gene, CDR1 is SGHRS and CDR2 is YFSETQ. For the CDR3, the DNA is TGCGCCAGCAGCCGTGGACTACAAGAGACCCAGTACTTC. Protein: CASSRGLQETQYF.

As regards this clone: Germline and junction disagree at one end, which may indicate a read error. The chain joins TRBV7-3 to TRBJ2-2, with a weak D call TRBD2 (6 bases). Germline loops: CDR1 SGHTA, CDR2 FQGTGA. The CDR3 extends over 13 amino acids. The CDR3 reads CASSLIGTGGLFF. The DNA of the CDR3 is TGTGCCAGCAGCTTAATAGGAACCGGGGGGCTGTTTTTT.

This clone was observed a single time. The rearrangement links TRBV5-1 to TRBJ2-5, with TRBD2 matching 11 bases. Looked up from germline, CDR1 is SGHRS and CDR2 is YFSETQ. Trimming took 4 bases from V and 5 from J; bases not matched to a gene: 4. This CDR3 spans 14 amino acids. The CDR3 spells CASSEGLAAETQYF. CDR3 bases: TGCGCCAGCAGCGAGGGACTAGCGGCCGAGACCCAGTACTTC.

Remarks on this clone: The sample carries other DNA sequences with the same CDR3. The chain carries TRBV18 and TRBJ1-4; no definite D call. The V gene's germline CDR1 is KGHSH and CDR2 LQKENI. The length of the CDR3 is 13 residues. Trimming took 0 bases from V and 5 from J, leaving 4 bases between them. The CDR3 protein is CASSPPSNEKLFF. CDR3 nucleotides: TGTGCCAGCTCACCACCTTCAAATGAAAAACTGTTTTTT.

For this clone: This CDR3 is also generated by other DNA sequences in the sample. CDR3 DNA: TGTGCCAGCAGCTTAGGCCCCAGCACAGATACGCAGTATTTT. Residues: CASSLGPSTDTQYF. The chain uses TRBV7-9 and TRBJ2-3; D unclear. Per the germline V gene, CDR1 is SEHNR and CDR2 is FQNEAQ (reference sequence). Trimming pared 1 base from V and 0 bases from J, leaving 5 bases between. There are 14 residues in the CDR3.

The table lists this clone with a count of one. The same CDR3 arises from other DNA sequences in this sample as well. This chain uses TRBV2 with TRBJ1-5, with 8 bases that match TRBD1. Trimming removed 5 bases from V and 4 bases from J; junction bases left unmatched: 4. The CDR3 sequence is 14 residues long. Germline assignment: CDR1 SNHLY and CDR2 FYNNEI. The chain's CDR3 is CASSLDRGNQPQHF. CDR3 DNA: TGTGCCAGCAGTCTAGACAGGGGTAATCAGCCCCAGCATTTT.

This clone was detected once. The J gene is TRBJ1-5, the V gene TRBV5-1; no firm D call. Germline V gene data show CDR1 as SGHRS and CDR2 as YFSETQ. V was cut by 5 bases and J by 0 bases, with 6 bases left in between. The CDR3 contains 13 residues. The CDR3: CASRLGSNQPQHF. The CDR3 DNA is TGCGCCAGCAGACTAGGTAGCAATCAGCCCCAGCATTTT.

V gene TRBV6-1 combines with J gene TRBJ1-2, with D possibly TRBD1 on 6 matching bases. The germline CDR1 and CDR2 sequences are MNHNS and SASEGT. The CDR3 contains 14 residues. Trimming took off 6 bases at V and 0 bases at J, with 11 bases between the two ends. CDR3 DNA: TGTGCCAGCAGGACAGGAGGCTCTAACTATGGCTACACCTTC. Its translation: CASRTGGSNYGYTF.

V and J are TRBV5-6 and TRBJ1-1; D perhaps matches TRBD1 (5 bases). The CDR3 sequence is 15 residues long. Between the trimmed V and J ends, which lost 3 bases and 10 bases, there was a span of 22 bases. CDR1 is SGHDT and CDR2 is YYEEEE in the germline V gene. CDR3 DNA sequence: TGTGCCAGCAGCTCTGACACAGGCCCCCGGGGTCGAGCTTTCTTT. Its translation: CASSSDTGPRGRAFF.